The 31 T cell receptor beta chains listed next were all sequenced from one sample in a study of blood T cell repertoires in COVID-19. Generated by immunoSEQ multiplex PCR, the TCRdb table keeps only in-frame clones and is missing some. The sample lists approximately 97,000 clones, 85% to 90% occurring once. Specimen: peripheral blood. These receptor sequences come from a man aged 45-65 years with COVID-19, enrolled during active disease.

This chain joins TRBV10-3 and TRBJ1-2, with D perhaps TRBD1 (6 bases). The CDR3 is 13 residues long. Per the germline V gene, CDR1 is ENHRY and CDR2 is SYGVKD. Trimming pared 5 bases from V and 2 bases from J, leaving 9 bases between. The DNA for the CDR3 is TGTGCCATCAGTCAGGGGTGGAACTATGGCTACACCTTC. Protein product: CAISQGWNYGYTF.

CDR3 nucleotide sequence: TGTGCCAGCAGTTACCCACAGGGAGACCAGCCCCAGCATTTT. Its translation: CASSYPQGDQPQHF. The chain carries TRBV6-2 or TRBV6-3 and TRBJ1-5, with D maybe TRBD1 (6 bases). Looked up from germline, CDR1 is MNHEY and CDR2 is SVGEGT. The CDR3 covers 14 residues. Between the trimmed V and J ends, which lost 2 bases and 7 bases, there was a span of 12 bases.

The chain combines TRBV28 with TRBJ2-2, with a possible D match to TRBD2 (6 bases). Germline lookup yields CDR1 MDHEN and CDR2 SYDVKM. The CDR3 is 15 amino acids. V shed 6 bases and J shed 1 base, with 12 bases lying between them. For the CDR3, the DNA is TGTGCCAGCAGGCGACTAGACAGGAACACCGGGGAGCTGTTTTTT. Its translation: CASRRLDRNTGELFF.

This chain uses TRBV6-5 with TRBJ2-5; possibly TRBD2 for D (6 bases). Germline assignment: CDR1 MNHEY and CDR2 SVGAGI. This CDR3 comprises 15 residues. V was pared by 5 bases and J by 2 bases, with 15 bases between. The CDR3 bases are TGTGCCAGCAGTCGGGGTCTTGGGGGGCAAGAGACCCAGTACTTC. It is translated as CASSRGLGGQETQYF.

The chain is built from TRBV6-5 and TRBJ1-6; 12 nucleotides align to TRBD1. This CDR3 is 16 amino acids long. Germline V gene lookup returns CDR1 MNHEY and CDR2 SVGAGI. V trimming: 4 bases; J trimming: 10 bases; junction bases outside the gene matches: 8. The CDR3 sequence is CASSSPGTGGRSPLHF. The CDR3 region has the DNA TGTGCCAGCAGTTCCCCCGGGACAGGGGGCCGATCACCCCTCCACTTT.

This clone was recorded a few times. The gene calls are TRBV3-1 (or the pseudogene TRBV3-2) and TRBJ1-6, with 8 bases fitting TRBD1. J gave up 7 bases and V 3 bases, and 5 bases lay outside the gene matches. Looked up from germline, CDR1 is LGHDT and CDR2 is YNNKEL (reference sequence). This CDR3 is built from 15 residues. CDR3 sequence reads: CASSQRRGRNSPLHF. The DNA of the CDR3 is TGTGCCAGCAGCCAGCGCAGGGGGCGGAATTCACCCCTCCACTTT.

This sequence joins TRBV19 and TRBJ1-1; maybe TRBD1 (6 bases). V lost 3 bases and J lost 11, with 13 bases in between. Germline V CDR1 and CDR2: LNHDA, SQIVND (reference sequence). The CDR3 extends over 12 amino acids. The CDR3 region has the DNA TGTGCCAGTAGTATCCAGGGGCGAGGGGCTTTCTTT. It is translated as CASSIQGRGAFF.

V usage is TRBV20-1 and J usage is TRBJ1-2; 7 bases map to TRBD1. The germline V gene has CDR1 DFQATT and CDR2 SNEGSKA (reference sequence). The ends lost 3 bases at V and 1 base at J; junction bases unmatched: 5. The CDR3 contains 14 residues. CDR3 sequence reads: CSASDRARNYGYTF. CDR3 DNA: TGCAGTGCTAGTGACAGGGCGCGTAACTATGGCTACACCTTC.

V usage is TRBV7-2 and J usage is TRBJ2-2; 7 bases line up with TRBD1. Germline CDR1 and CDR2: SGHTA and FQGNSA. V was clipped by 1 base and J by 2 bases; unmatched bases: 1. The CDR3 length is 15 residues. Written as DNA, the CDR3 is TGTGCCAGCAGCTTAGGGGACAGAAACACCGGGGAGCTGTTTTTT. This gives the protein CASSLGDRNTGELFF.

J is TRBJ1-5 and V is TRBV18, with a weak D call TRBD1 (5 bases). The CDR3 consists of 15 residues. Trimming took 5 bases from V and 4 from J, leaving 15 bases between them. Germline CDR1 KGHSH, CDR2 LQKENI. CDR3 loop: CASSTQGPPNQPQHF. CDR3 coding DNA: TGTGCCAGCTCAACCCAGGGTCCCCCAAATCAGCCCCAGCATTTT. Together with reference TRBV18 and TRBJ1-5, the CDR3 gives the full variable domain: NAGVMQNPRHLVRRRGQEARLRCSPMKGHSHVYWYRQLPEEGLKFMVYLQKENIIDESGMPKERFSAEFPKEGPSILRIQQVVRGDSAAYFCASSTQGPPNQPQHFGDGTRLSIL.

CDR3 in amino acids: CASTPGGGLGYEQYF. For the CDR3, the DNA is TGTGCCAGCACCCCAGGTGGGGGACTCGGCTACGAGCAGTACTTC. This chain links TRBV6-2 or TRBV6-3 with TRBJ2-7, with TRBD2 as a possible D gene (6 bases). V dropped 7 bases and J dropped 3 bases, with 19 bases sitting between them. The CDR3 extends over 15 amino acids. CDR1 is MNHEY and CDR2 is SVGEGT in the germline V gene.

V usage is TRBV18 and J usage is TRBJ1-1, with D possibly matching TRBD1 (5 bases). The CDR3 covers 12 residues. Germline V CDR1 and CDR2: KGHSH, LQKENI. V lost 4 bases to trimming and J lost 7 bases, with 10 bases between them. CDR3 nucleotides: TGTGCCAGCTCACAGGGGTTGGATGAAGCTTTCTTT. It codes for CASSQGLDEAFF.

The V and J genes are TRBV6-6 and TRBJ1-2; D perhaps matches TRBD1 (6 bases). The CDR3 has 15 amino acids. V was trimmed by 6 bases and J by 8 bases, leaving 22 bases between them. Germline V gives CDR1 MNHNY, CDR2 SVGAGI (reference sequence). Here the CDR3 DNA reads TGTGCCAGCAGCAGCAGGGGAATCGTTAGCATAGGCTACACCTTC. Translating gives CASSSRGIVSIGYTF.

The genes are TRBV18 and TRBJ2-6; maybe TRBD1 (5 bases). With 4 bases removed from V and 0 bases from J, the gap between germline ends came to 7 bases. The CDR3 covers 15 residues. Germline loops: CDR1 KGHSH, CDR2 LQKENI. CDR3 region: CASSQRGSGANVLTF. Written as DNA, the CDR3 is TGTGCCAGCTCACAAAGGGGCTCTGGGGCCAACGTCCTGACTTTC.

On this clone itself: Other DNA sequences in the sample encode the same CDR3. The rearrangement links TRBV7-2 to TRBJ2-1, with 7 bases matching TRBD2. The ends lost 1 base at V and 4 bases at J; junction bases unmatched: 4. The CDR3 is made up of 15 amino acids. Germline V gene sequence: CDR1 SGHTA, CDR2 FQGNSA. The CDR3: CASSLVGGGYNEQFF. CDR3 DNA sequence: TGTGCCAGCAGCTTAGTTGGGGGGGGGTACAATGAGCAGTTCTTC.

The chain combines TRBV6-1 with TRBJ2-1, with TRBD2 matching 15 bases. This CDR3 contains 17 residues. The V segment lost 4 bases and the J segment 5 bases; nucleotides outside the gene matches: 6. The germline V gene has CDR1 MNHNS and CDR2 SASEGT. CDR3 protein: CASSGTSGGAFHNEQFF. The CDR3 DNA reads as TGTGCCAGCAGTGGGACTAGCGGGGGGGCCTTTCACAATGAGCAGTTCTTC.

This chain connects TRBV7-2 to TRBJ1-2; 8 positions agree with TRBD1. V lost 6 bases to trimming and J lost 1 base; unmatched junction nucleotides: 10. The CDR3 has 16 residues. The germline CDR1 and CDR2 sequences are SGHTA and FQGNSA. The CDR3 here is CASSRDRTDGNYGYTF. As DNA, the CDR3 is TGTGCCAGCAGTAGGGACAGGACCGATGGTAACTATGGCTACACCTTC.

This clone was counted once. This chain links TRBV7-8 with TRBJ2-1; D may be TRBD2 (7 bases). V was trimmed by 1 base and J by 7 bases, leaving 17 bases between them. The CDR3 totals 16 residues. From germline, CDR1 is SGHVS and CDR2 FQNEAQ. CDR3: CASSLGSRGAYNEQFF. The CDR3 coding sequence is TGTGCCAGCAGCTTAGGGTCTCGGGGGGCTTATAATGAGCAGTTCTTC.

This chain connects TRBV30 to TRBJ1-2; D call uncertain. The CDR3 is 12 residues long. Germline CDR1 and CDR2: GTSNPN and SVGIG (reference sequence). The V gene lost 2 bases and the J gene lost 6 bases, with 10 bases spanning the gap. The CDR3 DNA sequence: TGTGCCTGGAGTAGAAACAGTGATGGCTACACCTTC. Its protein is CAWSRNSDGYTF.

The CDR3, as DNA: TGTGCCAGCAGCTTGGTCGGGGAACCTTCTAGCAATCAGCCCCAGCATTTT. Translated: CASSLVGEPSSNQPQHF. The V and J genes are TRBV5-5 and TRBJ1-5; D remains unclear. This CDR3 spans 17 amino acids. With 0 bases removed from V and 0 bases from J, the gap between germline ends came to 13 bases. Looked up from germline, CDR1 is SGHKS and CDR2 is YYEKEE (reference sequence).

V and J are TRBV6-4 and TRBJ2-3; 11 positions agree with TRBD2. The V segment lost 2 bases and the J segment 6 bases; nucleotides outside the gene matches: 7. Looked up from germline, CDR1 is MRHNA and CDR2 is SNTAGT. The CDR3 sequence is 16 residues long. The CDR3 protein is CASSDGSSGGADTQYF. The CDR3 DNA is TGTGCCAGCAGTGACGGCAGTAGCGGGGGGGCTGATACGCAGTATTTT.

The chain combines TRBV5-1 with TRBJ2-7; 11 positions match TRBD2. J lost 7 bases, V lost 4 bases, and 10 bases had no gene match. Germline CDR1 is SGHRS and CDR2 is YFSETQ. The CDR3 is made up of 15 amino acids. The CDR3 loop reads CASSVSGGATAEQYF. CDR3 sequence (DNA): TGCGCCAGCAGCGTTAGCGGGGGGGCCACAGCGGAGCAGTACTTC.

The chain is built from TRBV6-2 or TRBV6-3 and TRBJ1-5, with 8 bases fitting TRBD1. Germline lookup yields CDR1 MNHEY and CDR2 SVGEGT. V was pared by 2 bases and J by 3 bases, with 3 bases of the junction left unmatched. This CDR3 has 15 amino acids. The CDR3 bases are TGTGCCAGCAGTTACGCAGGGGGCAACAATCAGCCCCAGCATTTT. Translating gives CASSYAGGNNQPQHF.

In this sample, this clone turned up a few times. The rearrangement links TRBV6-1 to TRBJ1-2; D gene ambiguous. Per the germline V gene, CDR1 is MNHNS and CDR2 is SASEGT. Trimming took off 3 bases at V and 0 bases at J, with 5 bases between the two ends. This CDR3 region has 13 residues. CDR3 sequence (DNA): TGTGCCAGCAGTGATCTTGCTAACTATGGCTACACCTTC. Translated, it gives CASSDLANYGYTF.

This clone was seen only once. The chain recombines TRBV6-5 with TRBJ1-5; perhaps TRBD1 as D (6 bases). This CDR3 is 14 amino acids long. Trimming removed 10 bases at V and 7 bases at J, with 20 bases between. Germline assignment: CDR1 MNHEY and CDR2 SVGAGI. CDR3 protein: CATSSPSGVQPQHF. The DNA of the CDR3 is TGTGCCACCTCTAGCCCTTCAGGGGTACAGCCCCAGCATTTT.

V is TRBV7-9 and J is TRBJ1-4, with D maybe TRBD1 (6 bases). CDR1 and CDR2 (germline): SEHNR, FQNEAQ (reference sequence). Between the trimmed V and J ends, which lost 7 bases and 8 bases, there was a span of 14 bases. This CDR3 is built from 13 residues. In DNA, the CDR3 is TGTGCCAGCAAATCAGGGGTAGACGAAAAACTGTTTTTT. Translated, it gives CASKSGVDEKLFF. The whole variable domain, filled in from reference TRBV7-9 and TRBJ1-4, reads DTGVSQNPRHKITKRGQNVTFRCDPISEHNRLYWYRQTLGQGPEFLTYFQNEAQLEKSRLLSDRFSAERPKGSFSTLEIQRTEQGDSAMYLCASKSGVDEKLFFGSGTQLSVL.

V is TRBV28 and J is TRBJ1-6; tentatively, D is TRBD1 (6 bases). The ends were cut back, 1 base at V and 7 bases at J, with 11 bases in the middle. The length of the CDR3 is 15 residues. Germline values: CDR1 MDHEN, CDR2 SYDVKM. CDR3 residues: CASSLLAGANSPLHF. The CDR3 nucleotides are TGTGCCAGCAGTTTATTGGCAGGGGCCAATTCACCCCTCCACTTT.

The chain is built from TRBV6-5 and TRBJ2-7; tentatively, D is TRBD2 (5 bases). Trimming took off 7 bases at V and 2 bases at J, with 15 bases between the two ends. In germline, CDR1 is MNHEY, CDR2 SVGAGI. The CDR3 length is 14 residues. CDR3 region: CASNRLRAPYEQYF. Written as DNA, the CDR3 is TGTGCCAGCAACCGACTGCGGGCCCCCTACGAGCAGTACTTC.

The V call is TRBV5-5, the J call TRBJ1-2; possibly TRBD1 for D (5 bases). The length of the CDR3 is 14 residues. V was pared by 3 bases and J by 3 bases, with 12 bases between. CDR1 is SGHKS and CDR2 is YYEKEE in the germline V gene (reference sequence). CDR3 protein: CASSSVGADYGYTF. CDR3 in DNA: TGTGCCAGCAGCTCTGTTGGGGCGGACTATGGCTACACCTTC. Together with reference TRBV5-5 and TRBJ1-2, the CDR3 gives the full variable domain: DAGVTQSPTHLIKTRGQQVTLRCSPISGHKSVSWYQQVLGQGPQFIFQYYEKEERGRGNFPDRFSARQFPNYSSELNVNALLLGDSALYLCASSSVGADYGYTFGSGTRLTVV.

This sequence joins TRBV7-3 and TRBJ1-2; D is possibly TRBD1 (6 bases). Germline CDR1 reads SGHTA; CDR2 reads FQGTGA. Trimming took 5 bases from V and 7 from J, leaving 14 bases between them. The CDR3 is 13 amino acids. In DNA, the CDR3 is TGTGCCAGCAGCAGGTTACAGGGATCTGGCTACACCTTC. It translates to CASSRLQGSGYTF.

The chain couples TRBV27 to TRBJ1-2; the D is unclear. The CDR3 contains 19 residues. The germline CDR1 and CDR2 sequences are MNHEY and SMNVEV (reference sequence). Trimming pared 5 bases from V and 2 bases from J, leaving 27 bases between. The CDR3 DNA is TGTGCCAGCAGTCCCTTAATGGCGGGTATAGGAGTTCCCAACTATGGCTACACCTTC. It codes for CASSPLMAGIGVPNYGYTF.